The 23 T cell receptor beta chains below come from one sample, sequenced in a study of T cell responses to AZD1222 COVID-19 vaccine. Sequencing used immunoSEQ multiplex PCR; TCRdb keeps in-frame clones, though not all of them. The data show roughly 130,000 clones, with 87% seen just once and 1.5% held by the top ten. This sample comprised peripheral blood, obtained on day 0 of AZD1222 vaccination. These TCRs come from an adult in good health.

This clone occurred once. This chain joins TRBV11-2 and TRBJ2-7; 7 positions match TRBD2. The CDR3 sequence is 12 residues long. The V gene end was trimmed by 5 bases and the J gene end by 6 bases; junction bases not matched to a gene: 4. The germline CDR1 and CDR2 sequences are SGHAT and FQNNGV. In DNA, the CDR3 is TGTGCCAGCAGCGGCACTAGCGTCGAGCAGTACTTC. Its protein product is CASSGTSVEQYF.

The CDR3 coding sequence is TGTGCCTGGGGCAACTTTGTCGGGGAGCTGTTTTTT. Its translation is CAWGNFVGELFF. The chain is built from TRBV30 and TRBJ2-2; D remains unclear. The V and J ends lost 5 bases and 7 bases respectively, with 11 bases between them. This CDR3 comprises 12 residues. Germline V gives CDR1 GTSNPN, CDR2 SVGIG (reference sequence).

This clone was seen only once. The rearrangement joins TRBV11-2 to TRBJ2-2; D not resolved. V dropped 5 bases and J dropped 7 bases, with 11 bases sitting between them. Germline CDR1 SGHAT, CDR2 FQNNGV. CDR3 length: 13 residues. CDR3 DNA: TGTGCCAGCAGCGTCTCAGTGGGCGGGGAGCTGTTTTTT. Protein sequence: CASSVSVGGELFF.

The rearrangement joins TRBV28 to TRBJ1-2, with TRBD1 identical over 7 bases. Trimming cost V 10 bases and J 4 bases; bases outside gene matches: 9. This CDR3 comprises 13 residues. From germline, CDR1 is MDHEN and CDR2 SYDVKM. The CDR3, as DNA: TGTGCCACCTTTGCTACAGGGGCCTATGGCTACACCTTC. It encodes CATFATGAYGYTF.

The J gene is TRBJ2-5, the V gene TRBV5-4, with unresolved D. The germline V gene has CDR1 SGHNT and CDR2 YYREEE (reference sequence). The CDR3 covers 17 residues. V lost 4 bases and J lost 5, with 24 bases in between. As DNA, the CDR3 is TGTGCCAGCAGCACAGAAGCGAGGAGTCCAACCGGGGAGACCCAGTACTTC. Translated, it gives CASSTEARSPTGETQYF. Full variable domain (missing parts from reference TRBV5-4 and TRBJ2-5): ETGVTQSPTHLIKTRGQQVTLRCSSQSGHNTVSWYQQALGQGPQFIFQYYREEENGRGNFPPRFSGLQFPNYSSELNVNALELDDSALYLCASSTEARSPTGETQYFGPGTRLLVL.

The rearrangement links TRBV9 to TRBJ2-3, with 9 bases aligning to TRBD1. CDR1 SGDLS and CDR2 YYNGEE come from the germline V gene. With 3 bases clipped from V and 5 bases from J, the junction kept 7 bases outside the gene matches. The CDR3 covers 15 residues. Written as DNA, the CDR3 is TGTGCCAGCAGCGACTCCGGGACAGGGAAAGATACGCAGTATTTT. Residues: CASSDSGTGKDTQYF. The full variable domain, completed using reference TRBV9 and TRBJ2-3, is DSGVTQTPKHLITATGQRVTLRCSPRSGDLSVYWYQQSLDQGLQFLIQYYNGEERAKGNILERFSAQQFPDLHSELNLSSLELGDSALYFCASSDSGTGKDTQYFGPGTRLTVL.

The rearrangement joins TRBV6-5 to TRBJ1-6; 12 bases fit TRBD1. The CDR3 runs to 14 residues. The germline V gene has CDR1 MNHEY and CDR2 SVGAGI. Germline trimming cut 7 bases from V and 9 bases from J; bases unmatched to any gene: 4. The CDR3: CASTEGQGASPLHF. Written as DNA, the CDR3 is TGTGCCAGCACCGAGGGACAGGGGGCTTCACCCCTCCACTTT.

The genes are TRBV6-5 and TRBJ1-6, with a weak D call TRBD1 (5 bases). The CDR3 contains 15 residues. V lost 2 bases, J lost 9 bases, and 14 bases lay in between. The germline gives CDR1 MNHEY, CDR2 SVGAGI. The CDR3 protein is CASSYGQGISSPLHF. CDR3 nucleotides: TGTGCCAGCAGTTACGGCCAGGGTATCAGTTCACCCCTCCACTTT.

J is TRBJ1-2 and V is TRBV6-2 or TRBV6-3; 7 bases map to TRBD1. V gave up 5 bases and J gave up 8 bases; unmatched junction bases: 14. Germline V lookup: CDR1 MNHEY, CDR2 SVGEGT. This CDR3 region has 15 residues. This CDR3 is CASSTPRTGRGGYTF. For the CDR3, the DNA is TGTGCCAGCAGTACCCCAAGGACAGGCAGAGGGGGCTACACCTTC.

The chain uses TRBV14 and TRBJ2-7; D gene unclear. This CDR3 is built from 13 residues. V was cut by 4 bases and J by 1 base, with 8 bases left in between. Germline V gene data show CDR1 as SGHDN and CDR2 as FVKESK. CDR3 nucleotides: TGTGCCAGCAGCCTTGACACTTCCTACGAGCAGTACTTC. Its translation is CASSLDTSYEQYF.

J is TRBJ2-5 and V is TRBV3-1 (or the pseudogene TRBV3-2), with D hard to call. The CDR3 spans 12 residues. Trimming cost V 3 bases and J 0 bases, with 2 bases left between them. Germline V gene lookup returns CDR1 LGHDT and CDR2 YNNKEL (reference sequence). The CDR3 DNA is TGTGCCAGCAGCCACAACCAAGAGACCCAGTACTTC. Translated: CASSHNQETQYF.

V is TRBV27 and J is TRBJ2-2; 9 positions match TRBD1. Germline V gene sequence: CDR1 MNHEY, CDR2 SMNVEV (reference sequence). This CDR3 is 18 amino acids long. Trimming removed 0 bases from V and 4 bases from J; junction bases left unmatched: 9. The CDR3, as DNA: TGTGCCAGCAGTTTATCGATAGGGGGGACAGGGATCACCGGGGAGCTGTTTTTT. Its protein product is CASSLSIGGTGITGELFF.

The chain carries TRBV11-2 and TRBJ2-1, with a possible D match to TRBD2 (6 bases). Germline CDR1 reads SGHAT; CDR2 reads FQNNGV. Trimming pared 3 bases from V and 11 bases from J, leaving 11 bases between. This CDR3 has 12 amino acids. The CDR3 coding sequence is TGTGCCAGCAGCTTTCTGGGCGGGAAGCAGTTCTTC. Protein sequence: CASSFLGGKQFF.

CDR3 nucleotide sequence: TGTGCCAGCAGTTCCCCCAACATAAAGGGTGGCTACACCTTC. Translating it yields CASSSPNIKGGYTF. J is TRBJ1-2 and V is TRBV6-6, with D unclear. This CDR3 has 14 amino acids. Trimming cost V 4 bases and J 7 bases, with 16 bases left between them. CDR1 MNHNY and CDR2 SVGAGI come from the germline V gene (reference sequence).

Note on this clone: The junction and the germline gene differ at one end; a read error may be behind it. V is TRBV12-3 or TRBV12-4 and J is TRBJ2-3, with D perhaps TRBD2 (6 bases). The CDR3 consists of 13 residues. CDR3 amino acids: CASSLTSIDTQYF. The DNA for the CDR3 is TGTGCCAGCAGTCTTACTAGCATAGATACGCAGTATTTT.

This sequence joins TRBV3-1 (or the pseudogene TRBV3-2) and TRBJ1-2; 8 bases fit TRBD1. Germline trimming cut 1 base from V and 0 bases from J; bases unmatched to any gene: 4. The CDR3 has 16 amino acids. The germline V gene has CDR1 LGHDT and CDR2 YNNKEL (reference sequence). The CDR3 here is CASSQGWTGTNYGYTF. The CDR3, as DNA: TGTGCCAGCAGCCAAGGATGGACAGGGACTAACTATGGCTACACCTTC.

The chain uses TRBV7-9 and TRBJ2-3; D remains ambiguous. V was trimmed by 8 bases and J by 1 base, leaving 1 base between them. Germline lookup yields CDR1 SEHNR and CDR2 FQNEAQ (reference sequence). The CDR3 is 10 amino acids. DNA of the CDR3: TGTGCCAGCGGCACAGATACGCAGTATTTT. Its translation: CASGTDTQYF.

This rearrangement joins TRBV7-2 to TRBJ2-7, with TRBD2 identical over 11 bases. J gave up 9 bases and V 5 bases, and 9 bases lay outside the gene matches. The CDR3 runs to 14 residues. Per the germline V gene, CDR1 is SGHTA and CDR2 is FQGNSA. The CDR3 DNA sequence: TGTGCCAGCAGCCAAAAGACTAGCGGGGAGGTGCAGTACTTC. This encodes CASSQKTSGEVQYF.

This chain links TRBV7-2 with TRBJ2-2; maybe TRBD1 (6 bases). Germline V gene lookup returns CDR1 SGHTA and CDR2 FQGNSA. Trimming took off 5 bases at V and 3 bases at J, with 19 bases between the two ends. The CDR3 spans 17 residues. Here the CDR3 DNA reads TGTGCCAGCAGCGCCAATACTCCCTCAGGGGACACCGGGGAGCTGTTTTTT. This translates into CASSANTPSGDTGELFF.

The genes are TRBV27 and TRBJ2-7; the match to TRBD2 covers 8 bases. The trim removed 0 bases at V and 3 bases at J, leaving 4 bases unmatched. The CDR3 sequence is 15 residues long. Germline V gene sequence: CDR1 MNHEY, CDR2 SMNVEV (reference sequence). The CDR3 DNA reads TGTGCCAGCAGTTTATCAGCGGGGGCCGGCTACGAGCAGTACTTC. It codes for CASSLSAGAGYEQYF.

The chain recombines TRBV7-9 with TRBJ1-4; TRBD1 matches at 11 bases. Losses at the gene ends were 4 bases for V and 8 bases for J; bases not matched to a gene: 3. Germline CDR1 SEHNR, CDR2 FQNEAQ (reference sequence). The CDR3 has 14 residues. The CDR3 nucleotides read TGTGCCAGCAGCTCCGGACAGGGGGCGGAAAAACTGTTTTTT. Its protein product is CASSSGQGAEKLFF.

This clone was recorded a few times. The V call is TRBV5-5, the J call TRBJ2-7; D unclear. Between the trimmed V and J ends, which lost 5 bases and 4 bases, there was a span of 19 bases. The CDR3 consists of 15 residues. The germline gives CDR1 SGHKS, CDR2 YYEKEE (reference sequence). CDR3 DNA sequence: TGTGCCAGCAGAAGGTTCTTACACTCGCAATACGAGCAGTACTTC. Encoded protein: CASRRFLHSQYEQYF. Full variable domain (remainder filled in from reference TRBV5-5 and TRBJ2-7): DAGVTQSPTHLIKTRGQQVTLRCSPISGHKSVSWYQQVLGQGPQFIFQYYEKEERGRGNFPDRFSARQFPNYSSELNVNALLLGDSALYLCASRRFLHSQYEQYFGPGTRLTVT.

V and J are TRBV18 and TRBJ2-3; TRBD1 matches at 8 bases. Losses at the gene ends were 4 bases for V and 2 bases for J; bases not matched to a gene: 8. The germline V gene has CDR1 KGHSH and CDR2 LQKENI. The CDR3 has 16 amino acids. Here the CDR3 DNA reads TGTGCCAGCTCACTCGCTCGGACAGGGCACACAGATACGCAGTATTTT. This gives the protein CASSLARTGHTDTQYF.